A selection of T cell receptor beta chains follows, all from one sample in a study of graft-versus-host responses after intestinal transplantation. Their specific antigens are unknown. The protocol was immunoSEQ multiplex PCR, while the TCRdb copy is restricted to in-frame clones and leaves out a portion. The table has over 75,000 clones, 85% to 95% seen once. Source: unstimulated CD8+ T cells sorted from spleen or lymph node cells, taken before transplant. The receptors derive from a human donor who was the organ donor for an intestinal transplant. Both conserved end residues are trimmed from each CDR3. D genes are given only for firm matches.

v_call	j_call	d_call	cdr3_aa
TRBV2	TRBJ1-1	-	ASEAGREAF
TRBV15	TRBJ2-7	TRBD1	ATSSDRGPSYEQY
TRBV15	TRBJ2-1	TRBD2	ATSRLSGSSYNEQF
TRBV5-5	TRBJ2-2	-	ASSLAERELF
TRBV25-1	TRBJ1-6	-	ASNKQGYNSPLH
TRBV10-2	TRBJ2-1	TRBD2	ASSELTSGRGEQF
TRBV18	TRBJ2-2	-	ASSPGGFTGELF
TRBV2	TRBJ2-7	TRBD1	ASSSGTGAYEQY
TRBV6-5	TRBJ2-1	-	ATFRQGEVNEQF
TRBV5-4	TRBJ2-3	TRBD1	ASSLPGGFTDTQY
TRBV28	TRBJ2-4	-	ATNREIAKNIQY
TRBV2	TRBJ2-7	-	ASKLVYGYREGAYEQY
TRBV5-4	TRBJ1-1	-	ASSWGTGTGNTEAF
TRBV2	TRBJ1-3	-	ASSEALLRGGGNTIY
TRBV28	TRBJ2-7	-	ASSPNRFFYEQY
TRBV7-9	TRBJ2-2	-	ASSFGYGTNWAGELF
TRBV4-2	TRBJ1-6	-	ASSQDRQGSNSPPH
TRBV5-1	TRBJ1-1	-	ASSLGQGYTEAF
TRBV28	TRBJ2-3	TRBD1	ASSGVGVQGITDTQY
TRBV6-1	TRBJ2-2	TRBD2	ASSELWAGVTGELF
TRBV2	TRBJ2-7	TRBD2	ASSSPILLAGGPFGAGEQY
TRBV16	TRBJ2-5	-	ASSQFLRGEVPQETQY
TRBV7-9	TRBJ2-7	-	ASSPSDGVASYEQY
TRBV19	TRBJ2-1	-	ASSIGESPYNEQF
TRBV18	TRBJ2-3	TRBD2	ASSPLGLAGEADTQY
TRBV5-4	TRBJ2-3	TRBD2	ASSLLAGGTDTQY
TRBV10-2	TRBJ2-3	-	ASSDKGLDKSTDTQY
TRBV27	TRBJ2-6	-	ASSLFSTGESGANVLT
TRBV5-1	TRBJ2-1	TRBD2	ASHSGGREQF
TRBV28	TRBJ2-7	-	ASSSAYEQY
TRBV19	TRBJ1-2	-	ASDDTHYGYT
TRBV28	TRBJ2-7	-	ATQSYGLPGLYEQY
TRBV6-1	TRBJ2-3	-	ASSEWVRQTTDTQY
TRBV11-2	TRBJ2-7	TRBD2	ASSLGASGKAEQY
TRBV7-9	TRBJ1-1	-	ASSWSAEAF
TRBV5-4	TRBJ2-7	-	ASSLVPSNEQY
TRBV21-1	TRBJ2-5	-	ASSDGTTKETQY
TRBV1	TRBJ2-5	-	TSSQGKSLARELAETQY
TRBV5-8	TRBJ2-2	TRBD2	ASNRWRRESDTGELF
TRBV28	TRBJ2-3	-	ASRPSVESTDTQY
TRBV6-5	TRBJ2-2	-	ASSYDNRGGTGELF